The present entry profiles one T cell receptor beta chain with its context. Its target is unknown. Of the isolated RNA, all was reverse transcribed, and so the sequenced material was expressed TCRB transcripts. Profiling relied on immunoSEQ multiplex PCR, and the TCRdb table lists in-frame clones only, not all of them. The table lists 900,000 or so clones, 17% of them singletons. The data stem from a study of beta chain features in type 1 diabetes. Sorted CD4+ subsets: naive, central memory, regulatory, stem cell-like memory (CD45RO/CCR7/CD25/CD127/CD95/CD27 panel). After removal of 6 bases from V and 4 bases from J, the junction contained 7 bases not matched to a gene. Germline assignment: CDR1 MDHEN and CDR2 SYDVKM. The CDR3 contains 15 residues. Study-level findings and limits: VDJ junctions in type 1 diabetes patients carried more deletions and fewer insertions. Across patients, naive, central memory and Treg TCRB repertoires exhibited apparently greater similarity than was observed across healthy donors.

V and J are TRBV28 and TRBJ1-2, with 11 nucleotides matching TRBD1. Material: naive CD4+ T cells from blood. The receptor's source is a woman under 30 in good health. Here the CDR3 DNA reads TGTGCCAGCAGCCCCGGGACAGGGGGATTCTATGGCTACACCTTC. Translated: CASSPGTGGFYGYTF.